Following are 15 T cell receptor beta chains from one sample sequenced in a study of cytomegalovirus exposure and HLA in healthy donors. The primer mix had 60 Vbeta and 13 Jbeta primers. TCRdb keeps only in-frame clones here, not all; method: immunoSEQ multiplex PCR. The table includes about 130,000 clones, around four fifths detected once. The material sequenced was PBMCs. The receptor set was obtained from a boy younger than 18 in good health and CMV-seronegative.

The CDR3, as DNA: TGTGCCAGCAGCTCCTCGGGAGGACAGGGCCCCTATGGCTACACCTTC. This sequence encodes CASSSSGGQGPYGYTF. V usage is TRBV7-9 and J usage is TRBJ1-2, with 8 bases identical to TRBD1. The CDR3 is made up of 16 amino acids. Trimming cost V 4 bases and J 4 bases; bases outside gene matches: 11. Germline CDR1 reads SEHNR; CDR2 reads FQNEAQ (reference sequence).

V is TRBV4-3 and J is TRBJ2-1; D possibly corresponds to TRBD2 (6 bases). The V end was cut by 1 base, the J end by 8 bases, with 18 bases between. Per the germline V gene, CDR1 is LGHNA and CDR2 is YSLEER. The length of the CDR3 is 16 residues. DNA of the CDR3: TGCGCCAGCAGCCAAGGGTTAGCGGACCCCAGGGATGAGCAGTTCTTC. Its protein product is CASSQGLADPRDEQFF.

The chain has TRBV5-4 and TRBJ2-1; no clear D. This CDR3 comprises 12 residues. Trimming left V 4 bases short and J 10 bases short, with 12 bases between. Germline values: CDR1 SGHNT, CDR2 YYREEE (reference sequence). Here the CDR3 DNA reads TGTGCCAGCAGCCCACGACACCAAGAGCAGTTCTTC. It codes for CASSPRHQEQFF.

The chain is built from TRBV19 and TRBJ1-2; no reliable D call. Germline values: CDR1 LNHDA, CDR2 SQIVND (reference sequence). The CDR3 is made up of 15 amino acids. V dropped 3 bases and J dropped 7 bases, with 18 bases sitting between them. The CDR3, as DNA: TGTGCCAGTAGTATTTTAGTCCGGGGATGGGCTGGCTACACCTTC. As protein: CASSILVRGWAGYTF.

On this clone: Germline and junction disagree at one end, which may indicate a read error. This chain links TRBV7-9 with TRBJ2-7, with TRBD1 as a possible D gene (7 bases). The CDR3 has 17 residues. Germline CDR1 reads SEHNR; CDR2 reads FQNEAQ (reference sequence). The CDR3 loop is CSSSSGGVAGGSYEQYF. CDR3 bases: TGTTCCAGCAGCTCAGGCGGGGTGGCAGGGGGTTCCTACGAGCAGTACTTC.

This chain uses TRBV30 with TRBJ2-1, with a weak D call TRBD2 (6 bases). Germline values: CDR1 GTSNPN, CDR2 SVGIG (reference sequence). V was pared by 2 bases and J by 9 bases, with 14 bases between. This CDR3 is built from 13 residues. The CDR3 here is CAWSRELASEQFF. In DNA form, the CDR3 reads TGTGCCTGGAGTAGGGAACTAGCAAGTGAGCAGTTCTTC. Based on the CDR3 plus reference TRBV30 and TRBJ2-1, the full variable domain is SQTIHQWPATLVQPVGSPLSLECTVEGTSNPNLYWYRQAAGRGLQLLFYSVGIGQISSEVPQNLSASRPQDRQFILSSKKLLLSDSGFYLCAWSRELASEQFFGPGTRLTVL.

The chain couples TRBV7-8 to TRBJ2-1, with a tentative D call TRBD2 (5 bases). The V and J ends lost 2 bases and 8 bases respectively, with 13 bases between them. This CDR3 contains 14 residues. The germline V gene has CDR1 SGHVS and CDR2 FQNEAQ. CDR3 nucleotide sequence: TGTGCCAGCAGCTTATTCAAAGGGAGCGATGAGCAGTTCTTC. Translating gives CASSLFKGSDEQFF.

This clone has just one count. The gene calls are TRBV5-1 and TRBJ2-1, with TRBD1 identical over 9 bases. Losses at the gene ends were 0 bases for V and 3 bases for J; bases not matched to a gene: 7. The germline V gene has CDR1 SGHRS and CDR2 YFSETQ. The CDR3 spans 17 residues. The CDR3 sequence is CASSLESGTGFYNEQFF. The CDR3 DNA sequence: TGCGCCAGCAGCTTGGAGTCCGGGACAGGGTTCTACAATGAGCAGTTCTTC.

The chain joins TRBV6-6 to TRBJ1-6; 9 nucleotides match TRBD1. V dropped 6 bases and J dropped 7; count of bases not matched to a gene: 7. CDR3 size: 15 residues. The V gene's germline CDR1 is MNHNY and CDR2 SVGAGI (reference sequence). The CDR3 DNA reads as TGTGCCAGCAGCCCCCGGGGGACAGGGAATTCACCCCTCCACTTT. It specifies CASSPRGTGNSPLHF.

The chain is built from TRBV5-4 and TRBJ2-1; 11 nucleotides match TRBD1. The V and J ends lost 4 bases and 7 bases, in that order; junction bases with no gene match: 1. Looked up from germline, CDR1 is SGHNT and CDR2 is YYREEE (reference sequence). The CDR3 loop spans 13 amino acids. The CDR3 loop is CASSRDRGNEQFF. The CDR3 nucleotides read TGTGCCAGCAGCCGGGACAGGGGGAATGAGCAGTTCTTC.

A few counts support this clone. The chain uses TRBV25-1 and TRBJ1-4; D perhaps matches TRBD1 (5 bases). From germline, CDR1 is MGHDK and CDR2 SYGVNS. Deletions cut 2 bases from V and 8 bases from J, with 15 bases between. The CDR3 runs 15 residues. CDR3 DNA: TGTGCCAGCAGTGAACGGGGGACTCGGAGGGAAAAACTGTTTTTT. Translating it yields CASSERGTRREKLFF.

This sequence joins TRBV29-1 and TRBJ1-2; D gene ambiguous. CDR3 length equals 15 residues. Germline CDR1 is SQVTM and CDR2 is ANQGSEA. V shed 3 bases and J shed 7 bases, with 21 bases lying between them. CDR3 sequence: CSVDASAREYSGYTF. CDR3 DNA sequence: TGCAGCGTTGATGCCAGCGCGAGGGAATACTCTGGCTACACCTTC.

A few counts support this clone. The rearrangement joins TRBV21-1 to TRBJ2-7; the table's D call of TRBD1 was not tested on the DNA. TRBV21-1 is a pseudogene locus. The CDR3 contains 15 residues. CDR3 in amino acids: CASSKSGTGSYEQYF. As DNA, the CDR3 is TGTGCCAGCAGCAAATCGGGGACAGGCTCCTACGAGCAGTACTTC.

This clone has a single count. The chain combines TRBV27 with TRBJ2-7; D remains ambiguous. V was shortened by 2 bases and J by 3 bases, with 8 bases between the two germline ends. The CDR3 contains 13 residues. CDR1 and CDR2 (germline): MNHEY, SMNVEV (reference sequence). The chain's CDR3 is CASSLRSFYEQYF. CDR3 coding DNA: TGTGCCAGCAGTTTACGGTCCTTCTACGAGCAGTACTTC.

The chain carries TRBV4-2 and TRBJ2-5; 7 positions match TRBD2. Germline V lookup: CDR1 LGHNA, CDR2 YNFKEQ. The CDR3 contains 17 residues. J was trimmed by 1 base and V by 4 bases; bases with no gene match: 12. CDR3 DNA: TGTGCCAGCAGCCCCTTTTCGGCTAGCGGAGTCCAAGAGACCCAGTACTTC. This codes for CASSPFSASGVQETQYF.